What follows describes a single T cell receptor (beta chain). What it recognizes is unknown. The record originates from a study of T cell responses to AZD1222 COVID-19 vaccine. Per germline, CDR1 SGHRS and CDR2 YFSETQ. CDR3 size: 16 residues. The V gene lost 1 base and the J gene lost 3 bases, with 15 bases spanning the gap. Study-level findings and limits: Spike-specific TCR breadth and depth both grew after two AZD1222 doses. Reportedly, close to half of spike-specific TCRs are directed against unmutated variant regions. CD4 TCRs covered the whole spike, strongest at regions 160-218 and 743-854.

Using immunoSEQ multiplex PCR, the repertoire was profiled, and TCRdb retains in-frame clones only, with some absent. This sample has roughly 120,000 clones, with about 85% found just once. This specimen was peripheral blood, taken on day 0 of AZD1222 vaccination. The TCR sequence derives from an adult in good health. The rearrangement links TRBV5-1 to TRBJ2-3; D is perhaps TRBD1 (6 bases). CDR3 bases: TGCGCCAGCAGCTTGCCAGGGACATGGAAGACAGATACGCAGTATTTT. This encodes CASSLPGTWKTDTQYF.